Detailed here is one TCR beta chain. Its antigen remains unidentified. Base qualities were left out, and no much larger clone turns up one base away. The collaborating institutions used their own protocols to collect whole blood in K2EDTA tubes. Collaborator samples were shipped for TCRbeta analysis as frozen whole blood, isolated PBMCs, or DNA extracted from either sample type. CDR1 and CDR2 were assigned from the germline V gene as MGHRA and YSYEKL. Cut back by 3 bases and 8 bases, the V and J ends lie 19 bases apart. The CDR3 covers 16 residues, taking in both the cysteine and the phenylalanine. Left in the record is the CDR3 DNA by itself, 48 bases read in frame from the first base. The immunoSEQ Assay, a bias-controlled multiplex PCR, was used to amplify TCRbeta CDR3 regions from genomic DNA. Under the source paper's analysis protocol: Nucleated cell counts per sample were estimated from amplification of reference gene primers within the assay. Sequence reads were collapsed and filtered to measure the absolute abundance of every unique TCRbeta CDR3 rearrangement. For each sample, productive Simpson clonality was calculated as the square root of Simpson's diversity index over productive rearrangements. TCRdb provides this immuneACCESS table in a form limited to in-frame rearrangements. Some clones are lacking; in checked studies, under half of them reflect an unresolved V gene, and why the rest are absent is not known. That table is the source of V, J and clone size, and D and trimming were worked out from the DNA. The sample data list about 120,000 clones, and around 80% of these were observed just once. The ten biggest clones cover around 7.6% of the sample.

The data are from a study of blood T cell repertoires in COVID-19 (TCRdb year 2020). Turning to the overall study: Samples covering the acute and convalescent phases of COVID-19 were provided by collaborators in the United States, Italy and Spain. The prospective study material was composed of cDNA or gDNA derived from T cells, B-cell-depleted T cells, or PBMCs. The dataset comprised deeply sampled blood TCRbeta repertoires from subjects exposed to, actively infected with, or recovered from COVID-19. The repertoires were released in a freely available public database meant as a resource for research on the immune response to SARS-CoV-2. The samples were drawn from the first 160 participants of the ongoing ImmuneRACE study and from 950 to 1,500 subjects provided by 6 global collaborators. Sample metadata almost always included a de-identified subject ID, COVID-19 status, age in years and sex. Where available, HLA class I and class II types were taken from metadata supplied by the sample provider and were not determined by assay-based typing.

The paper as a whole reports these results and caveats: The amount of clinical and demographic metadata varied by source and participant and was provided uncurated.

Input material: peripheral blood. The chain was built from TRBV4-1 and TRBJ1-4; TRBD1 is a weak D gene call, 6 bases matching. The sequence was obtained from a man aged 65 to 85 with active or convalescent COVID-19. CDR3 loop: CASSQGRGATEEKLFF. The nucleotides are TGCGCCAGCAGCCAGGGCAGGGGCGCTACGGAGGAAAAACTGTTTTTT.